This T cell receptor beta chain is drawn from a study of blood T cell repertoires in COVID-19. The overall study: COVID-19 samples from acute and convalescent phases originated in the United States, Italy and Spain. Sources were T cells, B-cell-depleted T cells, or PBMCs; the material itself was cDNA or gDNA.

Original processing notes: Reference gene primer amplification gave nucleated cell count estimates. The repertoire was sequenced with immunoSEQ multiplex PCR; TCRdb's copy has only in-frame clones and lacks some. V and J calls and clone size are given by that table; D and trimming were obtained from the DNA. This table holds 180,000 or so clones, 86% found once. The origin of this receptor is a man in his 70s with acute or convalescent COVID-19. Sample: peripheral blood.

This CDR3 reads CASSGGRDTEAFF. The CDR3 DNA is TGTGCCAGCTCAGGGGGCAGGGATACTGAAGCTTTCTTT. This chain joins TRBV18 and TRBJ1-1, with D possibly TRBD1 on 6 matching bases. The length of the CDR3 is 13 residues. The germline CDR1 and CDR2 sequences are KGHSH and LQKENI. V lost 5 bases to trimming and J lost 5 bases, with 12 bases between them. The variable domain in full, completed from reference TRBV18 and TRBJ1-1, reads NAGVMQNPRHLVRRRGQEARLRCSPMKGHSHVYWYRQLPEEGLKFMVYLQKENIIDESGMPKERFSAEFPKEGPSILRIQQVVRGDSAAYFCASSGGRDTEAFFGQGTRLTVV.